This T cell receptor (beta chain) originates from a study of blood T cell repertoires in COVID-19. Study context: From T cells, B-cell-depleted T cells, or PBMCs came the material, which was cDNA or gDNA.

Original processing methods: How many nucleated cells were present was estimated from reference gene primer amplification. Produced via immunoSEQ multiplex PCR; TCRdb's table is partial and in-frame only. V, J and clone size reflect that table, while D and trimming were determined from the DNA. The repertoire has approximately 80,000 clones, around nine tenths of them found once; the top ten carry roughly 5.1%. Per the germline V gene, CDR1 is LGHNA and CDR2 is YSLEER. The J segment lost 0 bases and the V segment lost 4 bases, leaving 9 bases of the junction unmatched. The CDR3 runs 16 residues. The sequence derives from a man between 35 and 55 years old with acute or convalescent COVID-19. The sample was peripheral blood. The gene calls are TRBV4-3 and TRBJ2-7, with 7 nucleotides matching TRBD1. The chain's CDR3 is CASSLAQGFGSYEQYF. In DNA form, the CDR3 reads TGCGCCAGCAGCCTAGCACAGGGGTTCGGCTCCTACGAGCAGTACTTC.